This entry lists 16 T cell receptor beta chains sequenced from one sample in a study of T cells in women clearing cervical HPV infection. Here immunoSEQ multiplex PCR was the method, and the copy in TCRdb shows in-frame clones only, minus some. Its table lists 30,000 to 35,000 clones. The source material was blood buffy coat. The receptors were sampled from a woman aged 18 to 75 with a cervical HPV16 infection that either progressed to CIN3+ or cleared (not recorded which).

Comment on this clone: The read ends 3 residues before the CDR3 terminus; that terminus is restored from the germline J gene. The chain combines TRBV7-2 with TRBJ1-1; TRBD1 might be the D (6 bases). The CDR3 runs 14 residues. Germline CDR1 SGHTA, CDR2 FQGNSA. The covered CDR3 bases are TGTGCCAGCAGCTTGGTCGGGACAAGGGCTAGT. It translates to CASSLVGTRAS. The complete CDR3 protein is CASSLVGTRASAFF.

On this clone: The CDR3 end falls 3 residues outside the read, so it is completed with the germline J gene. This sequence joins TRBV7-9 and TRBJ2-5; 10 bases match TRBD2. The germline V gene has CDR1 SEHNR and CDR2 FQNEAQ (reference sequence). After removal of 4 bases from V and 1 base from J, the junction contained 3 bases not matched to a gene. There are 15 residues in the CDR3. Partial CDR3 DNA: TGTGCCAGCAGCTCATGGACTAGCGGCCAAGAGACC. This sequence encodes CASSSWTSGQET. The full CDR3 reads CASSSWTSGQETQYF.

Remarks on this clone: The read comes to an end 3 residues before the CDR3 does, leaving the germline J gene to fill in the end. V and J are TRBV20-1 and TRBJ1-1, with TRBD1 matching over 7 bases. The trim removed 3 bases at V and 0 bases at J, leaving 13 bases unmatched. CDR1 and CDR2 from the germline V gene are DFQATT and SNEGSKA (reference sequence). The CDR3 spans 17 residues. The part of the CDR3 DNA that was read is TGCAGTGCTAGCAGGCAGGGGGATACTAAATTGAACACTGAA. This codes for CSASRQGDTKLNTE. The CDR3, in full, reads CSASRQGDTKLNTEAFF.

Note on this clone: Coverage ceases 3 residues before the CDR3 finishes, and the germline J gene fills in the end. The V call is TRBV28, the J call TRBJ1-5, with a tentative D call TRBD1 (6 bases). With 7 bases removed from V and 1 base from J, the gap between germline ends came to 14 bases. The germline CDR1 and CDR2 sequences are MDHEN and SYDVKM. The CDR3 totals 15 residues. The CDR3 loop is CASISGQRSNQPQHF. CDR3 DNA (partial): TGTGCCAGCATATCGGGACAACGGAGCAATCAGCCC.

A remark on this clone: The read falls 3 residues short of the CDR3 end, and the missing part is taken from the germline J gene. The V call is TRBV19, the J call TRBJ2-7; possible D gene TRBD2, 6 bases. The CDR3 has 13 residues. Trimming took off 7 bases at V and 2 bases at J, with 12 bases between the two ends. Germline V CDR1 and CDR2: LNHDA, SQIVND (reference sequence). The CDR3 loop is CASTGLTAYEQYF. The sequenced CDR3 bases are TGTGCCAGTACGGGACTCACGGCCTACGAG.

With respect to this clone: Sequencing ends 3 residues short of the CDR3 end; the germline J gene provides the rest. The J gene is TRBJ1-4, the V gene TRBV7-2; D not resolved. V was cut by 3 bases and J by 5 bases, with 7 bases left in between. This CDR3 contains 13 residues. From germline, CDR1 is SGHTA and CDR2 FQGNSA. This CDR3 reads CASSFSRNEKLFF. CDR3 bases read: TGTGCCAGCAGCTTCTCCAGGAATGAAAAA.

Comment on this clone: The missing CDR3 end, 3 residues past where the read stops, is filled in from the germline J gene. J is TRBJ1-2 and V is TRBV18; TRBD1 matches at 11 bases. Looked up from germline, CDR1 is KGHSH and CDR2 is LQKENI. This CDR3 comprises 15 residues. CDR3 bases read: TGTGCCAGCTCACCGAGGGACAGGGGGGCTTACGGC. This gives the protein CASSPRDRGAYG. The complete CDR3 sequence is CASSPRDRGAYGYTF.

Points on this clone: The CDR3 extends 3 residues past the end of the read, so its final part is completed from the germline J gene. This chain joins TRBV7-9 and TRBJ1-1, with D tentatively TRBD1 (5 bases). CDR3 length: 13 amino acids. V gave up 3 bases and J gave up 3 bases, with 8 bases separating them. CDR1 and CDR2 (germline): SEHNR, FQNEAQ (reference sequence). CDR3 region: CASSFQGDTEAFF. The DNA read from the CDR3 is TGTGCCAGCAGCTTCCAGGGAGACACTGAA.

To note about this clone: Read coverage stops 3 residues before the CDR3 terminus; the germline J gene supplies the remainder. The chain has TRBV28 and TRBJ2-5; TRBD2 matches at 9 bases. The CDR3 has 15 residues. J gave up 0 bases and V 5 bases, and 4 bases lay outside the gene matches. Germline V gene lookup returns CDR1 MDHEN and CDR2 SYDVKM. CDR3 region: CASSPAGGYQETQYF. The CDR3 DNA, read in part, is TGTGCCAGCAGTCCAGCGGGGGGATACCAAGAGACC.

Remarks on this clone: The sequence runs out 3 residues before the end of the CDR3; the remainder is reconstructed from the germline J gene. The chain employs TRBV7-2 and TRBJ1-3; D unresolved. There are 13 residues in the CDR3. Germline CDR1 is SGHTA and CDR2 is FQGNSA. Trimming removed 5 bases at V and 3 bases at J, with 8 bases between. CDR3 protein: CASSLSFGNTIYF. CDR3 DNA, as far as it was read: TGTGCCAGCAGCCTTAGCTTTGGAAACACC.

Details on this clone: The read stops 3 residues short of the end of the CDR3; the missing end is completed from the germline J gene. The V and J genes are TRBV20-1 and TRBJ2-2; tentatively, D is TRBD1 (7 bases). Trimming took off 0 bases at V and 5 bases at J, with 10 bases between the two ends. Germline-derived CDR1 and CDR2 are DFQATT and SNEGSKA (reference sequence). There are 14 residues in the CDR3. CDR3 amino acids: CSARDPGGTGELFF. Incomplete CDR3 DNA: TGCAGTGCTAGAGACCCAGGGGGGACCGGGGAG.

A word on this clone: The read stops 3 residues short of the end of the CDR3; the missing end is completed from the germline J gene. The chain combines TRBV19 with TRBJ2-3, with D perhaps TRBD1 or TRBD2 (5 bases each). The ends were cut back, 2 bases at V and 7 bases at J, with 10 bases in the middle. Looked up from germline, CDR1 is LNHDA and CDR2 is SQIVND (reference sequence). The CDR3 is made up of 13 amino acids. The CDR3 DNA, read in part, is TGTGCCAGTAGTATATCCAGGGAGTATACG. This sequence encodes CASSISREYT. The full CDR3 reads CASSISREYTQYF.

Turning to this clone: The read terminates 3 residues before the CDR3 end, so the remaining end is supplied by the germline J gene. J is TRBJ2-1 and V is TRBV2; D gene ambiguous. Per germline, CDR1 SNHLY and CDR2 FYNNEI. Trimming cost V 0 bases and J 7 bases, with 16 bases left between them. This CDR3 contains 16 residues. The CDR3 loop is CASSEAPVAAKNEQFF. CDR3 DNA, as far as it was read: TGTGCCAGCAGTGAAGCGCCCGTAGCAGCAAAAAATGAG.

With regard to this clone: The read finishes 3 residues shy of the CDR3 end, and the germline J gene is used to complete it. This chain connects TRBV10-3 to TRBJ1-3; 8 bases map to TRBD1. The CDR3 totals 15 residues. V shed 5 bases and J 3 bases; nucleotides not matched to a gene: 6. Germline V gene lookup returns CDR1 ENHRY and CDR2 SYGVKD. CDR3 bases read: TGTGCCATCAGTATGACAGGGGCCTATGGAAACACC. This encodes CAISMTGAYGNT. The complete CDR3 reads CAISMTGAYGNTIYF.

Regarding this clone: The CDR3 is cut off 3 residues early in the read; its end comes from the germline J gene. This chain joins TRBV11-3 and TRBJ1-2, with 7 nucleotides matching TRBD1. V lost 4 bases and J lost 7; bases outside the gene matches: 9. CDR3 length equals 14 residues. The germline V gene encodes CDR1 SGHNT and CDR2 YENEEA. The CDR3 bases that were read are TGTGCCAGCAGCTCATACAGGGGTTTCATTGGC. Translation gives CASSSYRGFIG. The full CDR3 sequence reads CASSSYRGFIGYTF. Full variable domain (remainder filled in from reference TRBV11-3 and TRBJ1-2): EAGVVQSPRYKIIEKKQPVAFWCNPISGHNTLYWYLQNLGQGPELLIRYENEEAVDDSQLPKDRFSAERLKGVDSTLKIQPAELGDSAVYLCASSSYRGFIGYTFGSGTRLTVV.

Notes on this clone: The missing CDR3 end, 3 residues past where the read stops, is filled in from the germline J gene. The gene calls are TRBV7-6 and TRBJ2-1; TRBD1 matches 7 bases. Germline V gene sequence: CDR1 SGHVS, CDR2 FNYEAQ. V trimming: 6 bases; J trimming: 5 bases; junction bases outside the gene matches: 13. The CDR3 runs to 16 residues. The sequenced CDR3 bases are TGTGCCAGCAGGACCCCCGGGACAGATAACGACAATGAG. It translates to CASRTPGTDNDNE. The entire CDR3 protein reads CASRTPGTDNDNEQFF.